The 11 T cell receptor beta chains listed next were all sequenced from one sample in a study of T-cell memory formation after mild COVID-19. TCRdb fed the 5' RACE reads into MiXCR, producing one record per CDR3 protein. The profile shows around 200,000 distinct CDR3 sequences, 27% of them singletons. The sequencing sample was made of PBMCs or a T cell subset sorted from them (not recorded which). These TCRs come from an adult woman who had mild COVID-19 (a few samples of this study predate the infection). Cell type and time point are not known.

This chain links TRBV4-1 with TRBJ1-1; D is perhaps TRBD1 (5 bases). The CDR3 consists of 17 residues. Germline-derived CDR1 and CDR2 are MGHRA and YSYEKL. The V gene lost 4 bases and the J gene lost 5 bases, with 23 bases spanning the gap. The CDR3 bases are TGCGCCAGCAGCCCACACGGGGTTGGGGCCCAGAGGACTGAAGCTTTCTTT. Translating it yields CASSPHGVGAQRTEAFF.

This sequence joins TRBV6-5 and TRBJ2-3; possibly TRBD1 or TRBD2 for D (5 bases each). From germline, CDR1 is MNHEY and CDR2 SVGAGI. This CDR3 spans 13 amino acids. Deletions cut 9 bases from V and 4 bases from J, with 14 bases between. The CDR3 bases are TGTGCCAGTGCTCGGGACGGAGCAGATACGCAGTATTTT. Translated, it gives CASARDGADTQYF.

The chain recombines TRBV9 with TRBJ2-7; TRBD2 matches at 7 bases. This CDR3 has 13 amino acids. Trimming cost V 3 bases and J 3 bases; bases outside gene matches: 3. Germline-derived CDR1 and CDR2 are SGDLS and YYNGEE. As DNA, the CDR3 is TGTGCCAGCAGCGAGAGGGAGGGCTACGAGCAGTACTTC. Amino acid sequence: CASSEREGYEQYF.

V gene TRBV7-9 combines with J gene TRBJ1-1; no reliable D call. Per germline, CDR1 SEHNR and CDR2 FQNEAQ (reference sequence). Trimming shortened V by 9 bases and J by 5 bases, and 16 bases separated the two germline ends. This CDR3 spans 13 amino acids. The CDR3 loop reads CASRRVLGTEAFF. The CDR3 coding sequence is TGTGCCAGTCGACGAGTTTTGGGTACTGAAGCTTTCTTT.

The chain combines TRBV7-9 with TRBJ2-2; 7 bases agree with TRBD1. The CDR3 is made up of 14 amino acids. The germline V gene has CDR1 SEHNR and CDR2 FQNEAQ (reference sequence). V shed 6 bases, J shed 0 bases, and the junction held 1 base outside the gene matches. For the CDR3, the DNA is TGTGCCAGCAGGGGACAGTCGAACACCGGGGAGCTGTTTTTT. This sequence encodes CASRGQSNTGELFF.

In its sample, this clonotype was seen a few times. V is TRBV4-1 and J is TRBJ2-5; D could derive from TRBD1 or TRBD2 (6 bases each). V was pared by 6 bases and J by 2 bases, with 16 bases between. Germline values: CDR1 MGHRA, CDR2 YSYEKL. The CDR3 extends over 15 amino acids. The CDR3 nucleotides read TGCGCCAGCAGTCTAGGGGGGACTTGGCAAGAGACCCAGTACTTC. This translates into CASSLGGTWQETQYF.

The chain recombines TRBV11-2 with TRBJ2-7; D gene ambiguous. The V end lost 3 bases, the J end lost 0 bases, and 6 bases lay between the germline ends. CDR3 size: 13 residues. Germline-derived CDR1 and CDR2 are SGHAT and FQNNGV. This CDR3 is CASSFFSSYEQYF. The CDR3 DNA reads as TGTGCCAGCAGCTTCTTTAGCTCCTACGAGCAGTACTTC.

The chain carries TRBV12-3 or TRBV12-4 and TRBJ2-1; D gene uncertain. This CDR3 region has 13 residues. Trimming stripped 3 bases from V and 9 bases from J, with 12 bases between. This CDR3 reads CASSFSSEREQFF. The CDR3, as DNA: TGTGCCAGCAGTTTCTCGAGCGAACGTGAGCAGTTCTTC.

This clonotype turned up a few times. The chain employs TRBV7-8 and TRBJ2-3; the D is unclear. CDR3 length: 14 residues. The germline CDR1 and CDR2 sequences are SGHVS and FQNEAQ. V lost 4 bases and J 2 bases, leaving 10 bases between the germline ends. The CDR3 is CASSSLRPTDTQYF. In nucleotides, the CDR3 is TGTGCCAGCAGCTCCTTACGTCCCACAGATACGCAGTATTTT.

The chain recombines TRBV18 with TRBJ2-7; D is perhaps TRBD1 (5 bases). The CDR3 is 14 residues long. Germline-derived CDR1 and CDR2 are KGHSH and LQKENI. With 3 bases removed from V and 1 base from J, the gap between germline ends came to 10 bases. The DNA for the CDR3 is TGTGCCAGCTCACCTTTACAGGTATCCTACGAGCAGTACTTC. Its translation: CASSPLQVSYEQYF.

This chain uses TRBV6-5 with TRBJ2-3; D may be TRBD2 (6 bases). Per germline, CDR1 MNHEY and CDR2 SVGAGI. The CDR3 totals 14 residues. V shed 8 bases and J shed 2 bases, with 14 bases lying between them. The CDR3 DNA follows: TGTGCCAGCCGTGAGGAGGGACCCACAGATACGCAGTATTTT. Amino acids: CASREEGPTDTQYF.